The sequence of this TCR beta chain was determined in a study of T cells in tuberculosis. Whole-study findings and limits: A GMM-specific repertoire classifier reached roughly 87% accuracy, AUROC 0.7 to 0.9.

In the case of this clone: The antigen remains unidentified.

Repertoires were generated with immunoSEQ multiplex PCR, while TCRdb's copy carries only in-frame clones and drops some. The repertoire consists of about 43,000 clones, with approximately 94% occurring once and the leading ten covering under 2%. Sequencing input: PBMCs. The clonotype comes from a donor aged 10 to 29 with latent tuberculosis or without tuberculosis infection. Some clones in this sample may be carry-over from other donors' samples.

CDR3 coding DNA: TGTGCCAGCAGCTTAGTTACCTACGAGCAGTACTTC. Its protein product is CASSLVTYEQYF. The chain has TRBV7-9 and TRBJ2-7; D gene ambiguous. V dropped 1 base and J dropped 2 bases, with 3 bases sitting between them. This CDR3 is 12 amino acids long. The germline CDR1 and CDR2 sequences are SEHNR and FQNEAQ (reference sequence). The whole variable domain, filled in from reference TRBV7-9 and TRBJ2-7, reads DTGVSQNPRHKITKRGQNVTFRCDPISEHNRLYWYRQTLGQGPEFLTYFQNEAQLEKSRLLSDRFSAERPKGSFSTLEIQRTEQGDSAMYLCASSLVTYEQYFGPGTRLTVT.